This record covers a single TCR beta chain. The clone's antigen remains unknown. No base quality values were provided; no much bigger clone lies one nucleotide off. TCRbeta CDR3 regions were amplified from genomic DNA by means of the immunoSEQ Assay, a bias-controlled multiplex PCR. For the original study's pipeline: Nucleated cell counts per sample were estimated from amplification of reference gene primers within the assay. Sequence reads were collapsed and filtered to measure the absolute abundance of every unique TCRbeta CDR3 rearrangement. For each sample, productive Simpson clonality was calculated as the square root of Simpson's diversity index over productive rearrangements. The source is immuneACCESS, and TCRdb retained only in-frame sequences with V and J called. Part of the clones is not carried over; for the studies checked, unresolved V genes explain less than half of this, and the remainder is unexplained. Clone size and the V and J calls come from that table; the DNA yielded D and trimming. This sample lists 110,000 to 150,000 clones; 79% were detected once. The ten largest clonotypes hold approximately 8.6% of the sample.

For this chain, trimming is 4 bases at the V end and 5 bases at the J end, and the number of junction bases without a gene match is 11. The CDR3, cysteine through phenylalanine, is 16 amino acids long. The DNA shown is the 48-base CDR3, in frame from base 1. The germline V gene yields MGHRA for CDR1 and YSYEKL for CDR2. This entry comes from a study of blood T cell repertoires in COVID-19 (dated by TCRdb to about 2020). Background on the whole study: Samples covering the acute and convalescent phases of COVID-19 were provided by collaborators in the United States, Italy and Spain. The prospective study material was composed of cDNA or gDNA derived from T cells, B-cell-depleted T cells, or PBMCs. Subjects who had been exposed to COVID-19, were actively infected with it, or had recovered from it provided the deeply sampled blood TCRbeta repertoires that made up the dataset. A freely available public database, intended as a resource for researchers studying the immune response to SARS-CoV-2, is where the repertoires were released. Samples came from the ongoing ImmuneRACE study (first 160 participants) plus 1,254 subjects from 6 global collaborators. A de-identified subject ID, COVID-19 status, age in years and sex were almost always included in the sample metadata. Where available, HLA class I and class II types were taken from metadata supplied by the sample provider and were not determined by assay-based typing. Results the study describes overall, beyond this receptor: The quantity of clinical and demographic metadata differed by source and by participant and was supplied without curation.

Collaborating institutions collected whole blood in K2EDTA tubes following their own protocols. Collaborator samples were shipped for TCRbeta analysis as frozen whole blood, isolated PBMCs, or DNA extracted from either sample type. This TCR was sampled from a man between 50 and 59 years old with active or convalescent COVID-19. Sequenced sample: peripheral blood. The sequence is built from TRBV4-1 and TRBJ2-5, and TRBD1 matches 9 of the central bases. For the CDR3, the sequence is CASSPEADRGGETQYF. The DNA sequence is TGCGCCAGCAGCCCAGAGGCGGACAGGGGTGGGGAGACCCAGTACTTC.